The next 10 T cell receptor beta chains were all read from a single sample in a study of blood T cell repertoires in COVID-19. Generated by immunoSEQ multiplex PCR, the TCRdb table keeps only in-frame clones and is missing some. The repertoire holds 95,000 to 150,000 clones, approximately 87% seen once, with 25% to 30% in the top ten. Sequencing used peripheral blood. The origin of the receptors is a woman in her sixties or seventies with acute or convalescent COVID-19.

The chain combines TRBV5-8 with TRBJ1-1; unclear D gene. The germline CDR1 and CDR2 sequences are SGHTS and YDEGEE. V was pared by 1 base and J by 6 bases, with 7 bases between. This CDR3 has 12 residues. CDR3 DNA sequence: TGTGCCAGCAGCTTGTGGGAGGCTGAAGCTTTCTTT. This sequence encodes CASSLWEAEAFF.

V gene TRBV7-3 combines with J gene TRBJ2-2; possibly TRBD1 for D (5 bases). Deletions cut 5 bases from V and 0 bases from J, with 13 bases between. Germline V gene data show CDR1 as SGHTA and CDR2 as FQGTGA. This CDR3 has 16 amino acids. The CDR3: CASSPQGRANTGELFF. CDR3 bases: TGTGCCAGCAGCCCCCAGGGAAGAGCGAACACCGGGGAGCTGTTTTTT.

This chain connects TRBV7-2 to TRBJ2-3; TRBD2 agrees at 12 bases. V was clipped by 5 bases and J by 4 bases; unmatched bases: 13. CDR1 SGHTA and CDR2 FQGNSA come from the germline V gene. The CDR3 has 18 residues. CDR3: CASSPAVASGGAADTQYF. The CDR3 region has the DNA TGTGCCAGCAGCCCCGCCGTGGCTAGCGGGGGGGCCGCAGATACGCAGTATTTT.

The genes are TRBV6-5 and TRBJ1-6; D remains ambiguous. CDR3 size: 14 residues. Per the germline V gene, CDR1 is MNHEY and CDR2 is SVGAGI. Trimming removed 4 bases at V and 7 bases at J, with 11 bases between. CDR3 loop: CASSFHPQNSPLHF. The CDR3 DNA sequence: TGTGCCAGCAGTTTCCACCCACAGAATTCACCCCTCCACTTT.

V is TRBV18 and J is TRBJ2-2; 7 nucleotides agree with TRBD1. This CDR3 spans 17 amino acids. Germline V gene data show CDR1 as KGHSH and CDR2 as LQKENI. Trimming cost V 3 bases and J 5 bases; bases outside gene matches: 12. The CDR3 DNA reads TGTGCCAGCTCACCCGGGGACAGATCTTTGGGGACCGGGGAGCTGTTTTTT. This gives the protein CASSPGDRSLGTGELFF.

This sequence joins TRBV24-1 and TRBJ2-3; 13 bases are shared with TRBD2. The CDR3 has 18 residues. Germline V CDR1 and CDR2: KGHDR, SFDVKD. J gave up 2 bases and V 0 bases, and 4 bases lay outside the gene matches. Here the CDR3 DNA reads TGTGCCACCAGTGATTTGGGGGGACTAGCGGGAATCACAGATACGCAGTATTTT. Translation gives CATSDLGGLAGITDTQYF.

Written as DNA, the CDR3 is TGTGCCAGCAGCTTAGCGGGCGGGACTAGCGCCGACAATGAGCAGTTCTTC. Protein sequence: CASSLAGGTSADNEQFF. The chain combines TRBV7-6 with TRBJ2-1; 10 nucleotides match TRBD2. CDR1 and CDR2 (germline): SGHVS, FNYEAQ. This CDR3 has 17 residues. Trimming removed 0 bases from V and 5 bases from J; junction bases left unmatched: 7.

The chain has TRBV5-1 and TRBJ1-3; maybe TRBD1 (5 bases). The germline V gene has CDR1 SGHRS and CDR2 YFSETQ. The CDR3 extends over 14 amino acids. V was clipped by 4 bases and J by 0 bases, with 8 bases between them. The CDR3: CASSDRSSGNTIYF. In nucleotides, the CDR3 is TGCGCCAGCAGCGACAGAAGCTCTGGAAACACCATATATTTT.

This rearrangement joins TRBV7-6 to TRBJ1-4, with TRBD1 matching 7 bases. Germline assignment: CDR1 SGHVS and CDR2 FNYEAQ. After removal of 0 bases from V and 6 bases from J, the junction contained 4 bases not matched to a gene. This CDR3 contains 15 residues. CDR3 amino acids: CASSLAGGVYEKLFF. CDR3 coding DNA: TGTGCCAGCAGCTTAGCAGGGGGCGTTTATGAAAAACTGTTTTTT.

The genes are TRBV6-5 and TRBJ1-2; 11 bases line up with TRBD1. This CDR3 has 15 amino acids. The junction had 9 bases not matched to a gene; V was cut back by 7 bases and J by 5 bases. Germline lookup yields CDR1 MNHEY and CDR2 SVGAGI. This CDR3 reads CASNPGQGARYGYTF. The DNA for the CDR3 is TGTGCCAGCAACCCCGGACAGGGGGCTCGGTATGGCTACACCTTC.